The clone carrying this T cell receptor beta chain has more than one count but fewer than ten. This sample stems from a study of identical twins. V gave up 2 bases and J gave up 0 bases; unmatched junction bases: 17. Per the germline V gene, CDR1 is SGHRS and CDR2 is YFSETQ. The CDR3 sequence is 20 residues long. cDNA carried unique molecular identifiers, and a universal primer site was added by template switching. MiXCR was run by TCRdb on the 5' RACE reads, yielding one entry per CDR3 protein. The sample yields approximately 550,000 distinct CDR3 sequences, 20% to 25% seen once. These data were also filed under a second study, of yellow fever vaccine responses in identical twins.

This receptor was identified in a woman aged 18-29 years in good health. The V call is TRBV5-1, the J call TRBJ2-7, with TRBD2 matching over 10 bases. Sequencing input: CD4+ T cells sorted from blood. The CDR3 DNA sequence: TGCGCCAGCAGCTTAACGGGATCGGGGGCTAGCGGGAGTATCTCCTACGAGCAGTACTTC. Its translation is CASSLTGSGASGSISYEQYF.